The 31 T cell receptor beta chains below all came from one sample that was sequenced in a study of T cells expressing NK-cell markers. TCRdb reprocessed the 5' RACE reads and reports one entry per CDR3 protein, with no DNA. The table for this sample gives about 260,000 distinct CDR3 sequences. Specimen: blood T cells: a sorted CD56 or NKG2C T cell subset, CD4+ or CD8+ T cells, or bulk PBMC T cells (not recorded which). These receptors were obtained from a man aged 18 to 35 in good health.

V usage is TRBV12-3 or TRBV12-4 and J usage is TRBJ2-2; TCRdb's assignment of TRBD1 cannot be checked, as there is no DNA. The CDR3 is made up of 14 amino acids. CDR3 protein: CASRANGGTGELFF.

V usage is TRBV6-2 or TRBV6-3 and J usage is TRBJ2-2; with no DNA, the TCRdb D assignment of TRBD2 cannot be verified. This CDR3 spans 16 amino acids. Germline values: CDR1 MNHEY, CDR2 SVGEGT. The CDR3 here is CASSHIAGGLTGELFF.

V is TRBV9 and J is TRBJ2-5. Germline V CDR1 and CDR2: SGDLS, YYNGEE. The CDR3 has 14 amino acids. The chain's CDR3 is CASSVALGKETQYF.

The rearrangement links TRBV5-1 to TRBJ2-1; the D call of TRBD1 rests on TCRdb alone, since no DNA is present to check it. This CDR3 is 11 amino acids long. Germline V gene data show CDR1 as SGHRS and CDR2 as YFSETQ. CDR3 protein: CASSRPGVQFF.

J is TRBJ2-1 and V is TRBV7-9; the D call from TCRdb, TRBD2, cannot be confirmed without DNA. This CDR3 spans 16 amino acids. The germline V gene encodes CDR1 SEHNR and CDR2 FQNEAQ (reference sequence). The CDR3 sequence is CASSRSLAGGNNEQFF. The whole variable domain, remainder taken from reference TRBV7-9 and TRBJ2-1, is DTGVSQNPRHKITKRGQNVTFRCDPISEHNRLYWYRQTLGQGPEFLTYFQNEAQLEKSRLLSDRFSAERPKGSFSTLEIQRTEQGDSAMYLCASSRSLAGGNNEQFFGPGTRLTVL.

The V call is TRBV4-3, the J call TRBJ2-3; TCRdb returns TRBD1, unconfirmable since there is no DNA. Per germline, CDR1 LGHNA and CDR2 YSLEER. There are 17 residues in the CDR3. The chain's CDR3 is CASSQDYAGMSTDTQYF.

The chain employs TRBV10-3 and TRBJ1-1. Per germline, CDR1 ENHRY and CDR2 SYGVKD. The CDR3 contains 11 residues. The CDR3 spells CAISSSTEAFF.

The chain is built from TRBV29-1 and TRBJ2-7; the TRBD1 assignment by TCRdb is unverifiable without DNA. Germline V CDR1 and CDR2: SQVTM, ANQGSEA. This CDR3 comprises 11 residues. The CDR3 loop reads CSAGPGDEQYF.

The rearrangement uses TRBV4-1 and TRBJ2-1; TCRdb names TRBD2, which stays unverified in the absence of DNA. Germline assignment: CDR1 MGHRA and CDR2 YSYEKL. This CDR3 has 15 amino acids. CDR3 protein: CASSDPRNMGGEQFF.

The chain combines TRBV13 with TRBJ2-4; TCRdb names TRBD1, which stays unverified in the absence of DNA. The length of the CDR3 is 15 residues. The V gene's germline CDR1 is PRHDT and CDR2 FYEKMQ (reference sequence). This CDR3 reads CASSPPRTGLGIQYF.

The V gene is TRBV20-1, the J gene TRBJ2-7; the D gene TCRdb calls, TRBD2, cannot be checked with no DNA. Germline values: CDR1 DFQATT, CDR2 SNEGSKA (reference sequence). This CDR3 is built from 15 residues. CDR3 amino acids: CSARRGLAGTYEQYF.

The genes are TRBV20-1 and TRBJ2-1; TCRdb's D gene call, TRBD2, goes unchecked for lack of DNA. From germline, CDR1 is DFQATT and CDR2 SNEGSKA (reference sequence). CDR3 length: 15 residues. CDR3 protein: CSARGARQRQDEQFF.

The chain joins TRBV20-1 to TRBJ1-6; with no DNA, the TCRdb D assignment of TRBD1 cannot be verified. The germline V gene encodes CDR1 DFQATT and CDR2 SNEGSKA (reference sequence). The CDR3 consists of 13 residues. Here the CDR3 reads CSCYQGNNSPLHF.

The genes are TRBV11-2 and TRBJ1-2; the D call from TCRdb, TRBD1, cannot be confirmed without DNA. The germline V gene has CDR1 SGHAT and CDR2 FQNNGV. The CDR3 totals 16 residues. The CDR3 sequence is CASSLPGLTLTGGYTF.

The CDR3 loop is CASSLEGAYTEAFF. V gene TRBV7-2 combines with J gene TRBJ1-1; absent DNA, TCRdb's TRBD1 call cannot be checked. The CDR3 extends over 14 amino acids. CDR1 and CDR2 from the germline V gene are SGHTA and FQGNSA.

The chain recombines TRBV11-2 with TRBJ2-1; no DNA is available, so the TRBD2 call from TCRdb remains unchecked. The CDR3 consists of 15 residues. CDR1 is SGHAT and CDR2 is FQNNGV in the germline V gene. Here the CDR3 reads CASSSVAGGSNEQFF. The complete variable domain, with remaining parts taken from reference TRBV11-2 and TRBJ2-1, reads EAGVAQSPRYKIIEKRQSVAFWCNPISGHATLYWYQQILGQGPKLLIQFQNNGVVDDSQLPKDRFSAERLKGVDSTLKIQPAKLEDSAVYLCASSSVAGGSNEQFFGPGTRLTVL.

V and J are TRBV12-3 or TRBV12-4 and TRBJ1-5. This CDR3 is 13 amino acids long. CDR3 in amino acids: CASRGYSNQPQHF.

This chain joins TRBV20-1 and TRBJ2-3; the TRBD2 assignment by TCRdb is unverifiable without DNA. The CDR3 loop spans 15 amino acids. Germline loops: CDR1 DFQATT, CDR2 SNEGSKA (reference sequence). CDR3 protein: CSASGGRSGTDTQYF.

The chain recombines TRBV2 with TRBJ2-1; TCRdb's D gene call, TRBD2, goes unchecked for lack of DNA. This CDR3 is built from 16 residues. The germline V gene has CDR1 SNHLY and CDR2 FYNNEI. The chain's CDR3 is CASRLAGTPPRDEQFF.

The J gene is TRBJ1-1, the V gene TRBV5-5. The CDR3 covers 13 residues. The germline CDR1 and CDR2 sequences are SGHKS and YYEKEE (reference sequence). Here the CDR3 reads CASSLMGNTEAFF. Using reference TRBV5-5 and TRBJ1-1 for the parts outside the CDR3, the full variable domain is DAGVTQSPTHLIKTRGQQVTLRCSPISGHKSVSWYQQVLGQGPQFIFQYYEKEERGRGNFPDRFSARQFPNYSSELNVNALLLGDSALYLCASSLMGNTEAFFGQGTRLTVV.

The CDR3 region is CASEGNSGANVLTF. The V and J genes are TRBV6-1 and TRBJ2-6; without DNA, the TCRdb call of TRBD2 cannot be checked. Germline CDR1 MNHNS, CDR2 SASEGT. This CDR3 comprises 14 residues.

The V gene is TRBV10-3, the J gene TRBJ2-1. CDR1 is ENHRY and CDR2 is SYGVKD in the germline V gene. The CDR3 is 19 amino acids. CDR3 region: CAISESNILIGSSYNEQFF.

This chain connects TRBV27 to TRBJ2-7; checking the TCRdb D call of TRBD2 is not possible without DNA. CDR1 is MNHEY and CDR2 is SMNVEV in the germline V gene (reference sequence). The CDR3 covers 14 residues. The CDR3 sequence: CASKGTTFSYEQYF.

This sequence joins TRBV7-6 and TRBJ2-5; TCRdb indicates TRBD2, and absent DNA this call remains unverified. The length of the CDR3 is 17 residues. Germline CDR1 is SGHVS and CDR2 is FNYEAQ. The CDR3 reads CASSLTLRGRVAETQYF.

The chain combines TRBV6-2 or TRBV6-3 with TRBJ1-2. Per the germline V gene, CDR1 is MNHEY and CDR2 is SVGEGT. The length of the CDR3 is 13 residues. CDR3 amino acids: CASKVGAFYGYTF.

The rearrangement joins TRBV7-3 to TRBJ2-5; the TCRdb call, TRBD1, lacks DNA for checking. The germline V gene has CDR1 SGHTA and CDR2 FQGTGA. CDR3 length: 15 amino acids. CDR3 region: CASSLNRGLEETQYF. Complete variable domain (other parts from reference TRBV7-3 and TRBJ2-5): GAGVSQTPSNKVTEKGKYVELRCDPISGHTALYWYRQSLGQGPEFLIYFQGTGAADDSGLPNDRFFAVRPEGSVSTLKIQRTERGDSAVYLCASSLNRGLEETQYFGPGTRLLVL.

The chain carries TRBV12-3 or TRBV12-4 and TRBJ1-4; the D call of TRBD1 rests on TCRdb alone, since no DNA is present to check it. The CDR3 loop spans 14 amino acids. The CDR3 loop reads CASSPRTGNEKLFF.

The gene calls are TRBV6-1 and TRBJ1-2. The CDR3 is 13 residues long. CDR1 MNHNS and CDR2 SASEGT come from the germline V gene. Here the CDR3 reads CASSQAPPLGYTF.

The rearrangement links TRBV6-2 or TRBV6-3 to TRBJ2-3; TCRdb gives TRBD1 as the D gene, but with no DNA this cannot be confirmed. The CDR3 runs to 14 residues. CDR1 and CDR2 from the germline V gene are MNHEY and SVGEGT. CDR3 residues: CASRGQFSTDTQYF.

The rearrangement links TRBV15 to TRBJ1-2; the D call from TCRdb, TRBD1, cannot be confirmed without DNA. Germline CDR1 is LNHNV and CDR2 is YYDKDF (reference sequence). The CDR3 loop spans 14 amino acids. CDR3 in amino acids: CATSARGRSEGYTF.

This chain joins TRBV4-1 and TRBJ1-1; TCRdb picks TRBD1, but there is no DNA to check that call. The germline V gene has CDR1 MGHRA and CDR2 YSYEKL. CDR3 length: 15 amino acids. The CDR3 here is CASSQFDRRGTEAFF.